Shown below are 15 T cell receptor beta chains from a single sample sequenced in a study of CD8 T cells in ankylosing spondylitis. Each CDR3 protein is one row after TCRdb ran MiXCR on the 5' RACE reads. The table includes about 260,000 distinct CDR3 sequences, roughly 20% detected once. The sample comprised blood, either unsorted or a sorted T cell fraction (not recorded which). The receptor set was obtained from a male donor with ankylosing spondylitis or in good health (not recorded which).

The rearrangement links TRBV5-4 to TRBJ2-6; 10 positions agree with TRBD1. Trimming cost V 8 bases and J 3 bases; bases outside gene matches: 11. The CDR3 spans 17 residues. From germline, CDR1 is SGHNT and CDR2 YYREEE (reference sequence). The CDR3 here is CASRRQGAHLGANVLTF. Here the CDR3 DNA reads TGTGCCAGTAGGAGACAGGGGGCGCATCTTGGGGCCAACGTCCTGACTTTC.

This clonotype was seen repeatedly, ten times or more. The gene calls are TRBV10-1 and TRBJ1-1; tentative D call: TRBD1 (5 bases). V lost 2 bases to trimming and J lost 1 base, with 11 bases between them. Germline CDR1 and CDR2: WNHNN and SYGVQD (reference sequence). The CDR3 has 15 residues. The CDR3 loop reads CASSETGQENTEAFF. The CDR3 nucleotides read TGCGCCAGCAGTGAGACGGGGCAGGAGAACACTGAAGCTTTCTTT.

The chain has TRBV3-1 and TRBJ1-5, with D perhaps TRBD1 (5 bases). Per germline, CDR1 LGHDT and CDR2 YNNKEL (reference sequence). Trimming left V 3 bases short and J 1 base short, with 10 bases between. The CDR3 covers 15 residues. This CDR3 is CASSQGGLSNQPQHF. As DNA, the CDR3 is TGTGCCAGCAGCCAGGGGGGTTTGAGCAATCAGCCCCAGCATTTT.

This clonotype was seen ten or more times. The V gene is TRBV9, the J gene TRBJ2-2, with a weak D call TRBD1 (5 bases). This CDR3 contains 14 residues. Germline CDR1 SGDLS, CDR2 YYNGEE. Trimming left V 3 bases short and J 0 bases short, with 6 bases between. The CDR3 region is CASSGTSNTGELFF. CDR3 sequence (DNA): TGTGCCAGCAGCGGGACATCGAACACCGGGGAGCTGTTTTTT.

The V gene is TRBV6-1, the J gene TRBJ2-3; TRBD2 is a possible D gene (6 bases). The length of the CDR3 is 14 residues. The germline gives CDR1 MNHNS, CDR2 SASEGT. The V and J ends lost 5 bases and 6 bases respectively, with 15 bases between them. CDR3: CASSTRLVRDTQYF. CDR3 sequence (DNA): TGTGCCAGCAGTACCAGACTAGTTAGGGATACGCAGTATTTT.

On this clonotype itself: The junction departs from germline at one end; a sequencing error may be responsible. This sequence joins TRBV20-1 and TRBJ1-1; D gene uncertain. Germline CDR1 and CDR2: DFQATT and SNEGSKA (reference sequence). The length of the CDR3 is 15 residues. CDR3 loop: CSARPPGSRNTETFF. The CDR3 DNA is TGCAGTGCTAGACCTCCGGGTTCCAGGAACACTGAAACTTTCTTT.

The rearrangement joins TRBV27 to TRBJ2-5, with D possibly TRBD1 on 6 matching bases. Trimming removed 9 bases at V and 4 bases at J, with 21 bases between. Germline V CDR1 and CDR2: MNHEY, SMNVEV (reference sequence). This CDR3 region has 15 residues. The CDR3 DNA reads as TGTGCCAGTTGGGGGCCTGGGGCCAAGGGAGAGACCCAGTACTTC. Protein sequence: CASWGPGAKGETQYF.

At least ten counts were recorded for this clonotype. This chain joins TRBV29-1 and TRBJ2-3; D remains unclear. V shed 3 bases and J shed 5 bases, with 6 bases lying between them. CDR3 size: 11 residues. The germline gives CDR1 SQVTM, CDR2 ANQGSEA. The CDR3 loop is CSVELGDTQYF. The CDR3 DNA follows: TGCAGCGTTGAGCTCGGAGATACGCAGTATTTT.

The V and J genes are TRBV20-1 and TRBJ2-1; 11 positions match TRBD2. After removal of 8 bases from V and 12 bases from J, the junction contained 12 bases not matched to a gene. This CDR3 contains 13 residues. CDR1 and CDR2 (germline): DFQATT, SNEGSKA (reference sequence). The CDR3: CSLDIAGGIWQFF. Written as DNA, the CDR3 is TGCAGTCTGGACATAGCGGGAGGGATATGGCAGTTCTTC.

The chain combines TRBV7-9 with TRBJ2-1; D unclear. CDR1 is SEHNR, CDR2 FQNEAQ, per germline (reference sequence). The CDR3 covers 12 residues. V was cut by 1 base and J by 9 bases, with 7 bases left in between. The CDR3 bases are TGTGCCAGCAGCTTAGGCTTACTTGAGCAGTTCTTC. It is translated as CASSLGLLEQFF. Variable domain in full (rest from reference TRBV7-9 and TRBJ2-1): DTGVSQNPRHKITKRGQNVTFRCDPISEHNRLYWYRQTLGQGPEFLTYFQNEAQLEKSRLLSDRFSAERPKGSFSTLEIQRTEQGDSAMYLCASSLGLLEQFFGPGTRLTVL.

The CDR3 reads CASSQDGWVIGNTIYF. For the CDR3, the DNA is TGTGCCAGCAGCCAAGATGGCTGGGTAATCGGAAACACCATATATTTT. The rearrangement uses TRBV3-1 and TRBJ1-3; D is unresolved. With 0 bases removed from V and 4 bases from J, the gap between germline ends came to 13 bases. The CDR3 contains 16 residues. Germline-derived CDR1 and CDR2 are LGHDT and YNNKEL (reference sequence).

The sample holds a few counts of this clonotype. The J gene is TRBJ2-2, the V gene TRBV12-3 or TRBV12-4; D possibly corresponds to TRBD1 (7 bases). Trimming removed 6 bases from V and 4 bases from J, with 15 bases in between. This CDR3 has 15 amino acids. The CDR3 region is CASRGGQEVTGELFF. Written as DNA, the CDR3 is TGTGCCAGCAGGGGAGGACAGGAGGTCACCGGGGAGCTGTTTTTT.

V gene TRBV12-3 or TRBV12-4 combines with J gene TRBJ1-5; possibly TRBD1 for D (5 bases). Trimming stripped 8 bases from V and 3 bases from J, with 11 bases between. The CDR3 has 13 residues. The CDR3 DNA reads as TGTGCCAGCGGTAGGGGCGACAATCAGCCCCAGCATTTT. Its translation: CASGRGDNQPQHF.

This chain links TRBV20-1 with TRBJ1-1; D perhaps matches TRBD1 (5 bases). Trimming removed 6 bases at V and 4 bases at J, with 9 bases between. The CDR3 runs 11 residues. Germline-derived CDR1 and CDR2 are DFQATT and SNEGSKA (reference sequence). The CDR3 bases are TGCAGTGCAACGACAGTCACTGAAGCTTTCTTT. It specifies CSATTVTEAFF.

This clonotype was counted only a few times. The CDR3 DNA reads as TGTGCCAGCAGTTTCCCTTTACTAGTATATGAGCAGTTCTTC. Amino acids: CASSFPLLVYEQFF. V is TRBV27 and J is TRBJ2-1, with TRBD2 as a possible D gene (5 bases). The CDR3 covers 14 residues. Germline V gene lookup returns CDR1 MNHEY and CDR2 SMNVEV (reference sequence). V lost 3 bases and J lost 8, with 14 bases in between.